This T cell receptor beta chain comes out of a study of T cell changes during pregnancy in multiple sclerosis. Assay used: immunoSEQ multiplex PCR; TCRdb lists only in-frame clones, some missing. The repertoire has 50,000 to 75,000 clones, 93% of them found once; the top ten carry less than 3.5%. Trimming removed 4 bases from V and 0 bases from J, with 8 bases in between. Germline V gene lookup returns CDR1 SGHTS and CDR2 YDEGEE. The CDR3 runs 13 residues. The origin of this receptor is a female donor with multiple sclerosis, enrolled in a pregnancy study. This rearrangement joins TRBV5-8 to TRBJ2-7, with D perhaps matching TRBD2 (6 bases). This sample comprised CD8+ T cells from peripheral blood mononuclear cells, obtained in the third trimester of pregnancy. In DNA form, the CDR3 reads TGTGCCAGCAGCGCGGGGAGCTCCTACGAGCAGTACTTC. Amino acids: CASSAGSSYEQYF.